This T cell receptor (beta chain) was sequenced in a study of T cell responses to AZD1222 COVID-19 vaccine. Looking at the study overall: The study pooled second doses at about 4 or about 12 weeks. Findings and caveats of the study: Sampling captured repertoires only after the peak T cell response. Spike-specific TCR breadth and depth were elevated following two AZD1222 doses.

This CDR3 comprises 15 residues. Trimming pared 6 bases from V and 0 bases from J, leaving 14 bases between. In germline, CDR1 is MNHEY, CDR2 SVGAGI. Notes on this clone: Its antigen is currently unknown.

TCRdb's table, derived via immunoSEQ multiplex PCR, lists solely in-frame clones and lacks some. Of 150,000 or so clones in the sample, 85% to 95% are singletons; the top ten hold 1.3% to 1.5%. This chain uses TRBV6-5 with TRBJ1-1; the D is unclear. The source of this sequence is an adult in good health. The sequencing used peripheral blood, collected on day 0 of AZD1222 vaccination. The CDR3, as DNA: TGTGCCAGCAGGGCAAACTCGGTGGTGAACACTGAAGCTTTCTTT. This codes for CASRANSVVNTEAFF.